The clone carrying this T cell receptor (beta chain) has just one count. The target antigen is unknown. At one end the junction does not follow the germline gene, possibly because of a read error. The source of the sample is a study of Tregs in tolerant kidney transplant recipients. The study, taken as a whole, reports: Validation in larger populations is needed because few patients were studied.

Unstimulated Tregs (CD4+CD25+CD127-) and CD4+CD25- non-Tregs were sorted from PBMCs. Germline lookup yields CDR1 MNHNY and CDR2 SVGAGI (reference sequence). The CDR3 sequence is 10 residues long. TCRdb's table, derived via immunoSEQ multiplex PCR, lists solely in-frame clones and lacks some. The table has 200,000 to 300,000 clones, 80% to 85% seen once; the top ten hold around 0.68%. V usage is TRBV6-6 and J usage is TRBJ1-2, with D uncertain. The TCR sequence derives from a human donor in good health. Material: CD4+ T cells from blood. The CDR3 region is CASSYPTVPF. The DNA of the CDR3 is TGTGCCAGCAGTTACCCGACGGTCCCCTTC.